Shown below are 7 T cell receptor beta chains from a single sample sequenced in a study of blood T cells in healthy people across ages. Alongside a J-beta primer mix, a sample-barcoded 5' primer served in a second PCR lasting about 6 to 11 cycles. TCRdb re-derived calls from the 5' RACE reads in MiXCR, one entry per CDR3 protein. This sample has roughly 1,700,000 distinct CDR3 sequences, with 28% found just once. The sequencing sample was made of blood. The receptors originated from a woman aged 30 to 39 in good health.

This chain joins TRBV20-1 and TRBJ2-1; D may be TRBD1 (7 bases). This CDR3 comprises 15 residues. V dropped 6 bases and J dropped 3 bases, with 18 bases sitting between them. Per germline, CDR1 DFQATT and CDR2 SNEGSKA (reference sequence). CDR3 sequence reads: CSAGGTARGYNEQFF. As DNA, the CDR3 is TGCAGTGCCGGCGGGACAGCCAGAGGCTACAATGAGCAGTTCTTC.

The genes are TRBV29-1 and TRBJ2-7; D is unresolved. In germline, CDR1 is SQVTM, CDR2 ANQGSEA. This CDR3 has 14 amino acids. Trimming took 6 bases from V and 3 from J, leaving 18 bases between them. The CDR3 is CSVSDPGGCYEQYF. Here the CDR3 DNA reads TGCAGCGTCTCTGACCCGGGCGGCTGCTACGAGCAGTACTTC.

The V and J genes are TRBV29-1 and TRBJ2-4; maybe TRBD2 (6 bases). The tail of the sequence fits TRBJ2-7 better, so the J call may be wrong. This CDR3 region has 11 residues. Germline values: CDR1 SQVTM, CDR2 ANQGSEA. The CDR3 loop reads CSASGRYEQYF. CDR3 nucleotides: TGCAGCGCTTCAGGGAGGTACGAGCAGTACTTC.

This clonotype was observed at least ten times. The gene calls are TRBV7-9 and TRBJ2-1; 10 bases line up with TRBD1. V was pared by 4 bases and J by 1 base, with 16 bases of the junction left unmatched. CDR3 length: 20 residues. CDR1 and CDR2 from the germline V gene are SEHNR and FQNEAQ (reference sequence). Here the CDR3 reads CASSWPTSRGQGLSYNEQFF. As DNA, the CDR3 is TGTGCCAGCAGCTGGCCCACCTCCCGGGGACAGGGGTTATCCTACAATGAGCAGTTCTTC.

This clonotype was detected only a few times. This chain uses TRBV3-1 with TRBJ2-1; 10 positions match TRBD2. The CDR3 extends over 16 amino acids. The junction had 8 bases not matched to a gene; V was cut back by 2 bases and J by 7 bases. CDR1 is LGHDT and CDR2 is YNNKEL in the germline V gene (reference sequence). This CDR3 reads CASSQMLAGGLNEQFF. The CDR3 region has the DNA TGTGCCAGCAGCCAAATGTTAGCGGGAGGATTAAATGAGCAGTTCTTC.

V gene TRBV21-1 combines with J gene TRBJ1-1; no check of the table's D call, TRBD1, against the DNA was made. TRBV21-1 is a pseudogene locus. The CDR3 sequence is 17 residues long. CDR3 residues: CASSKFHGQKGQTEAFF. The CDR3 DNA reads as TGTGCCAGCAGCAAATTTCATGGGCAAAAGGGACAGACTGAAGCTTTCTTT.

The chain links TRBV27 to TRBJ1-2; D ambiguous. Germline values: CDR1 MNHEY, CDR2 SMNVEV (reference sequence). Trimming cost V 4 bases and J 2 bases, with 11 bases left between them. The CDR3 covers 14 residues. CDR3 protein: CASSSRRGNYGYTF. The CDR3 coding sequence is TGTGCCAGCAGTTCCCGCCGAGGGAACTATGGCTACACCTTC.